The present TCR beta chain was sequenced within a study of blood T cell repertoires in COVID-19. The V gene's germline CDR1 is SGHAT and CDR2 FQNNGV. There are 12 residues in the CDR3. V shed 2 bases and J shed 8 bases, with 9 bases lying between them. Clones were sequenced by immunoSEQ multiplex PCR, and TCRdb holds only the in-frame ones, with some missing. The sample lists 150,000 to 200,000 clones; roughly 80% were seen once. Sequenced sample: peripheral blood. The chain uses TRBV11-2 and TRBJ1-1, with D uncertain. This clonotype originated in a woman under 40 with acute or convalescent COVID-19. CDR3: CASSLIVGEAFF. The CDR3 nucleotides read TGTGCCAGCAGCTTAATTGTCGGGGAAGCTTTCTTT.